This TCR beta chain stems from a study of blood T cell repertoires in COVID-19. Generated by immunoSEQ multiplex PCR, the TCRdb table keeps only in-frame clones and is missing some. The data contain fewer than 65,000 clones, about 80% of them seen just once; the ten biggest clones take up 25%. The germline gives CDR1 MNHEY, CDR2 SMNVEV (reference sequence). V lost 2 bases and J lost 8; bases outside the gene matches: 8. This CDR3 has 14 amino acids. What was sequenced was peripheral blood. The origin of this receptor is a man between 65 and 85 years old with acute or convalescent COVID-19. The chain is built from TRBV27 and TRBJ2-7; 8 nucleotides align to TRBD1. The CDR3 DNA follows: TGTGCCAGCAGTTTACCGGGACAGGCCCACCAGCAGTACTTC. Its translation: CASSLPGQAHQQYF.